These 21 T cell receptor beta chains came from one sample sequenced in a study of OX40 agonist ivuxolimab in advanced cancers. Here immunoSEQ multiplex PCR was the method, and the copy in TCRdb shows in-frame clones only, minus some. The table includes around 18,000 clones, about 90% detected once. This specimen consisted of CD4+ or CD8+ T cells sorted from blood, obtained in a trial of the OX40 agonist ivuxolimab. These TCRs come from an adult with an advanced solid tumor such as melanoma, head and neck, liver or kidney cancer.

The chain carries TRBV5-1 and TRBJ1-5; maybe TRBD1 (5 bases). The V and J ends lost 0 bases and 3 bases respectively, with 13 bases between them. The CDR3 totals 16 residues. Germline V gene data show CDR1 as SGHRS and CDR2 as YFSETQ. CDR3 loop: CASSLDGGRNNQPQHF. For the CDR3, the DNA is TGCGCCAGCAGCTTGGACGGGGGGAGAAACAATCAGCCCCAGCATTTT.

The chain links TRBV7-3 to TRBJ2-1; unclear D gene. The germline V and J ends were trimmed by 2 bases and 2 bases, with 10 bases remaining between them. This CDR3 spans 15 amino acids. Per germline, CDR1 SGHTA and CDR2 FQGTGA. The CDR3 nucleotides read TGTGCCAGCAGCTTAGAAGGGTTTCCCTACAATGAGCAGTTCTTC. This gives the protein CASSLEGFPYNEQFF.

This clone is a singleton in its sample. This chain uses TRBV19 with TRBJ2-1; D is possibly TRBD2 (6 bases). Trimming took 4 bases from V and 0 from J, leaving 13 bases between them. The CDR3 is made up of 16 amino acids. The germline V gene has CDR1 LNHDA and CDR2 SQIVND (reference sequence). The CDR3 DNA reads as TGTGCCAGTAGTAGGATAGCGGATAGCTCCTACAATGAGCAGTTCTTC. This gives the protein CASSRIADSSYNEQFF.

Notes on this clone: The same CDR3 can be traced to other DNA sequences in this sample. The rearrangement links TRBV21-1 to TRBJ2-3; the table's D call of TRBD1 was not tested on the DNA. TRBV21-1 is a listed pseudogene. The CDR3 has 14 residues. The CDR3 DNA sequence: TGTGCCAGCAGCGCTCGGACAGGGTCAGATACGCAGTATTTT. Its protein product is CASSARTGSDTQYF.

The chain couples TRBV7-9 to TRBJ1-3, with D uncertain. CDR1 SEHNR and CDR2 FQNEAQ come from the germline V gene (reference sequence). CDR3 size: 14 residues. V lost 4 bases and J lost 3, with 10 bases in between. The CDR3 coding sequence is TGTGCCAGCAGCTGGGGTTCTTTTGGAAACACCATATATTTT. The encoded protein is CASSWGSFGNTIYF.

The chain is built from TRBV4-2 and TRBJ1-2; TRBD1 is a possible D gene (5 bases). The V and J ends lost 1 base and 6 bases respectively, with 21 bases between them. This CDR3 has 17 amino acids. Germline-derived CDR1 and CDR2 are LGHNA and YNFKEQ. Here the CDR3 DNA reads TGTGCCAGCAGCCAAGCCCACGGACTCAAGGGGATGAATGGCTACACCTTC. Its translation: CASSQAHGLKGMNGYTF.

This chain's CDR3 is CASSVANAGGSYNEQFF. The DNA for the CDR3 is TGTGCCAGCAGCGTAGCTAATGCGGGAGGGTCCTACAATGAGCAGTTCTTC. The J gene is TRBJ2-1, the V gene TRBV9; 9 bases are a match to TRBD2. Germline V gives CDR1 SGDLS, CDR2 YYNGEE. This CDR3 contains 17 residues. The V gene end was trimmed by 0 bases and the J gene end by 1 base; junction bases not matched to a gene: 5.

The gene calls are TRBV9 and TRBJ2-7; possibly TRBD2 for D (6 bases). Germline assignment: CDR1 SGDLS and CDR2 YYNGEE. Trimming left V 0 bases short and J 5 bases short, with 9 bases between. This CDR3 comprises 13 residues. The CDR3 loop is CASSVGSGDEQYF. The CDR3 nucleotides are TGTGCCAGCAGCGTAGGTTCGGGGGACGAGCAGTACTTC.

The chain employs TRBV13 and TRBJ2-5; TRBD2 agrees at 12 bases. J lost 5 bases, V lost 0 bases, and 4 bases had no gene match. The CDR3 length is 16 residues. Germline loops: CDR1 PRHDT, CDR2 FYEKMQ (reference sequence). In DNA form, the CDR3 reads TGTGCCAGCAGCTTAGGACTAGCGGGAGGTTGGGAGACCCAGTACTTC. This gives the protein CASSLGLAGGWETQYF.

J is TRBJ1-2 and V is TRBV4-3; no firm D call. V lost 1 base, J lost 2 bases, and 8 bases lay in between. This CDR3 has 14 residues. In germline, CDR1 is LGHNA, CDR2 YSLEER. Written as DNA, the CDR3 is TGCGCCAGCAGCCAAGGTGTGGTAAACTATGGCTACACCTTC. It is translated as CASSQGVVNYGYTF.

The V call is TRBV4-1, the J call TRBJ2-1, with D maybe TRBD2 (6 bases). V was trimmed by 4 bases and J by 7 bases, leaving 11 bases between them. The CDR3 has 13 residues. Germline V gives CDR1 MGHRA, CDR2 YSYEKL. Here the CDR3 DNA reads TGCGCCAGCAGCCCGGGACTGTCTAATGAGCAGTTCTTC. The encoded protein is CASSPGLSNEQFF.

The chain is built from TRBV9 and TRBJ1-1; 10 bases fit TRBD1. Unmatched junction bases numbered 8, after V lost 3 bases and J lost 6 bases. Looked up from germline, CDR1 is SGDLS and CDR2 is YYNGEE. The CDR3 consists of 15 residues. In nucleotides, the CDR3 is TGTGCCAGCAGCGAATCCGGGACAGGGGCTGCTGAAGCTTTCTTT. Translated: CASSESGTGAAEAFF.

About this clone itself: Other nucleotide sequences in the sample specify the same CDR3. The chain joins TRBV5-6 to TRBJ2-7, with D maybe TRBD2 (6 bases). The CDR3 has 14 residues. V was clipped by 0 bases and J by 3 bases, with 10 bases between them. Germline-derived CDR1 and CDR2 are SGHDT and YYEEEE. The CDR3 nucleotides read TGTGCCAGCAGCTTGGGAGGGGACTTCTACGAGCAGTACTTC. Amino acids: CASSLGGDFYEQYF.

CDR3 sequence: CASGPTSGITDTQYF. Here the CDR3 DNA reads TGTGCCAGCGGCCCAACTAGCGGGATCACAGATACGCAGTATTTT. The rearrangement links TRBV27 to TRBJ2-3; 10 bases fit TRBD2. CDR3 length equals 15 residues. Per germline, CDR1 MNHEY and CDR2 SMNVEV (reference sequence). J gave up 2 bases and V 8 bases, and 7 bases lay outside the gene matches.

This rearrangement joins TRBV7-9 to TRBJ1-4; D gene unclear. The CDR3 loop spans 12 amino acids. V lost 2 bases and J 5 bases, leaving 3 bases between the germline ends. The germline V gene encodes CDR1 SEHNR and CDR2 FQNEAQ (reference sequence). CDR3 residues: CASSLRNEKLFF. CDR3 DNA sequence: TGTGCCAGCAGCTTACGAAATGAAAAACTGTTTTTT.

The gene calls are TRBV7-6 and TRBJ1-1, with D possibly being TRBD1 (6 bases). The CDR3 contains 14 residues. The germline V and J ends were trimmed by 5 bases and 5 bases, with 15 bases remaining between them. The germline CDR1 and CDR2 sequences are SGHVS and FNYEAQ. CDR3 coding DNA: TGTGCCAGCAGCCGCCAGGGAAGGGGGACTGAAGCTTTCTTT. Protein product: CASSRQGRGTEAFF.

The chain recombines TRBV28 with TRBJ2-3, with D possibly TRBD2 on 6 matching bases. The V end lost 3 bases, the J end lost 1 base, and 17 bases lay between the germline ends. This CDR3 has 17 residues. The germline V gene encodes CDR1 MDHEN and CDR2 SYDVKM. The CDR3 reads CASSLGTWAGRTDTQYF. Written as DNA, the CDR3 is TGTGCCAGCAGTTTGGGGACTTGGGCAGGGCGCACAGATACGCAGTATTTT.

The chain joins TRBV30 to TRBJ1-1; no clear D gene. Per germline, CDR1 GTSNPN and CDR2 SVGIG (reference sequence). The CDR3 covers 13 residues. V gave up 4 bases and J gave up 3 bases, with 12 bases separating them. Here the CDR3 reads CAWTITADTEAFF. The CDR3 DNA reads as TGTGCCTGGACAATAACAGCGGACACTGAAGCTTTCTTT.

The chain recombines TRBV7-2 with TRBJ2-5, with 9 positions matching TRBD2. The CDR3 has 14 amino acids. V lost 5 bases, J lost 3 bases, and 4 bases stayed unmatched. Germline CDR1 and CDR2: SGHTA and FQGNSA. CDR3 amino acids: CASSPWTSEETQYF. CDR3 in DNA: TGTGCCAGCAGCCCATGGACTAGCGAAGAGACCCAGTACTTC.

V gene TRBV6-1 combines with J gene TRBJ1-5, with D possibly being TRBD1 (6 bases). The CDR3 has 15 amino acids. Germline assignment: CDR1 MNHNS and CDR2 SASEGT. With 6 bases removed from V and 0 bases from J, the gap between germline ends came to 12 bases. The CDR3 DNA is TGTGCCAGCAGCGCCGACAGGTATAGCAATCAGCCCCAGCATTTT. This translates into CASSADRYSNQPQHF.

The genes are TRBV7-2 and TRBJ2-1; 7 nucleotides agree with TRBD1. This CDR3 region has 16 residues. With V trimmed by 1 base and J by 8 bases, 11 bases remained unmatched. Germline V gene lookup returns CDR1 SGHTA and CDR2 FQGNSA. The chain's CDR3 is CASSLVYTGVSDEQFF. The CDR3 region has the DNA TGTGCCAGCAGCTTAGTATATACAGGGGTTAGCGATGAGCAGTTCTTC.